This is a list of T cell receptor beta chains from one sample in a study of T cells after yellow fever vaccination. Via MiXCR, TCRdb re-called the 5' RACE reads, giving one row per CDR3 protein. Found here are 170,000 or so distinct CDR3 sequences, 7% to 10% of them singletons; the top ten hold roughly a third. Here the sequenced sample was CD8+ T cells sorted from PBMCs, taken 45 days after the yellow fever booster vaccination. The receptor source for this set is a man aged 18 to 35 who received the YFV17D yellow fever vaccine. CDR3s include the opening cysteine and the closing phenylalanine or tryptophan. Each record gives: D gene, J gene, V gene, clone size, CDR3 DNA, CDR3 protein. A D gene is named only where the DNA matches it firmly. A row's size may be missing; if present it is once, few, many or a size class.

>.|TRBJ2-5|TRBV12-5|few
TGTGCTAGTGGTTTGGTACCCGGTCCTGTAGACCAAGAGACCCAGTACTTC
CASGLVPGPVDQETQYF
>.|TRBJ1-2|TRBV6-6|few
TGTGCCAGCGGGGGAATGAGCTATGGCTACACCTTC
CASGGMSYGYTF
>.|TRBJ2-5|TRBV7-9|few
TGTGCCAGCAGCTTAGCGGTGGGACGGGAGACCCAGTACTTC
CASSLAVGRETQYF
>TRBD2|TRBJ2-1|TRBV4-1|few
TGCGCCAGCAGGGACATGGCGGGGGGGTCTCGTGAGCAGTTCTTC
CASRDMAGGSREQFF
>.|TRBJ2-3|TRBV9|few
TGTGCCAGCAGCGTAGAACAGGTCTCTAGCACAGATACGCAGTATTTT
CASSVEQVSSTDTQYF
>.|TRBJ2-7|TRBV9|few
TGTGCCAGCAGCGTAGGTGGCGTGGGCAGGGACTACGAGCAGTACTTC
CASSVGGVGRDYEQYF
>.|TRBJ1-4|TRBV7-9|many
TGTGCCAGCAGCTTAGACCTTGAAAAACTGTTTTTT
CASSLDLEKLFF
>.|TRBJ2-3|TRBV5-8|few
TGTGCCAGCAGCTTGCCCTCGGTCCGCACAGATACGCAGTATTTT
CASSLPSVRTDTQYF
>.|TRBJ1-5|TRBV27|.
TGTGCCAGCTCCATCGGACGGGCTCAGCCCCAGCATTTT
CASSIGRAQPQHF
>.|TRBJ2-1|TRBV4-1|few
TGCGCCAGCAGCCATGACCTGGTTGCTGAGCAGTTCTTC
CASSHDLVAEQFF
>.|TRBJ1-2|TRBV25-1|.
TGTGCCAGCGGCGGGGGGGGCCGCTATGGCTACACCTTC
CASGGGGRYGYTF
>.|TRBJ2-2|TRBV12-3/TRBV12-4|many
TGTGCCAGCAGTCCCCCTCAAGCCGGGGAGCTGTTTTTT
CASSPPQAGELFF
>.|TRBJ2-7|TRBV11-3|.
TGTGCCAGCAGCTTAGAAGATTACTACGAGCAGTACTTC
CASSLEDYYEQYF
>.|TRBJ2-7|TRBV4-1|.
TGCGCCAGCAGCCAAGTTCACAGGGTAGACGAGCAGTACTTC
CASSQVHRVDEQYF
>.|TRBJ1-4|TRBV12-3/TRBV12-4|many
TGTGCCAGCAGTTCCCTTCACAGAAAGAGGGAAAAACTGTTTTTT
CASSSLHRKREKLFF
>.|TRBJ2-7|TRBV15|.
TGTGCCACCAGCAGGAGGGTCGGGGACGAGCAGTACTTC
CATSRRVGDEQYF
>.|TRBJ1-6|TRBV5-1|.
TGCGCCAGCAGCTTAAAAACAGGCCAATTCCCCCTCCACTTT
CASSLKTGQFPLHF
>.|TRBJ2-3|TRBV24-1|few
TGTGCCACCAGTGATCCCTCGACTAGCACAGATACGCAGTATTTT
CATSDPSTSTDTQYF
>.|TRBJ2-3|TRBV7-2|few
TGTGCCAGCAGCCCGTTACAGGTTTTCACAGATACGCAGTATTTT
CASSPLQVFTDTQYF
>TRBD2|TRBJ2-5|TRBV28|many
TGTGCCAGCAGTCCTTTAGCGGGGGGAGGACAAGAGACCCAGTACTTC
CASSPLAGGGQETQYF
>.|TRBJ1-1|TRBV9|.
TGTGCCAGCAGCCCCCCGGACAGCCGTGAAGCTTTCTTT
CASSPPDSREAFF
>TRBD1|TRBJ2-1|TRBV19|.
TGTGCCAGTAGTTTTAGGCAGGGGGCGATCAATGAGCAGTTCTTC
CASSFRQGAINEQFF
>TRBD2|TRBJ2-7|TRBV4-1|many
TGCGCCAGCAGCCATGACTCTAGCGGGGAAGTTGAGCAGTACTTC
CASSHDSSGEVEQYF
>.|TRBJ1-1|TRBV7-9|few
TGTGCCAGCACCTTAGAGGGGGACACTGAAGCTTTCTTT
CASTLEGDTEAFF
>.|TRBJ2-5|TRBV7-9|many
TGTGCCAGCAGCCGCCAGGAACGACAAGAGACCCAGTACTTC
CASSRQERQETQYF
>.|TRBJ2-5|TRBV2|few
TGTGCCAGCAGTGAAGGGCCGGGGAAACCAAAAGAGACCCAGTACTTC
CASSEGPGKPKETQYF
>TRBD1|TRBJ2-7|TRBV20-1|many
TGCAGTGCTAGTGACGGGACAGGGGGCTGGGAGCAGTACTTC
CSASDGTGGWEQYF
>.|TRBJ2-4|TRBV7-9|few
TGTGCCAGCAGCTTAGAGGGACTCGGTAGCAAAAACATTCAGTACTTC
CASSLEGLGSKNIQYF
>.|TRBJ2-7|TRBV7-6|many
TGTGCCAGCAGCTTATTCTCAGGTGGTGCGTACGAGCAGTACTTC
CASSLFSGGAYEQYF